The rows below give T cell receptor beta chains drawn from one sample of a study of T cell changes during pregnancy in multiple sclerosis. The assay was immunoSEQ multiplex PCR, and TCRdb's table has in-frame clones only and misses some. The sample contains some 80,000 clones, about 94% of which appear only once. The sample here was CD4+ T cells from peripheral blood mononuclear cells, taken after pregnancy. All receptors derive from a female donor with multiple sclerosis, enrolled in a pregnancy study. CDR3s include the opening cysteine and the closing phenylalanine or tryptophan. The D gene is left open where the match is weak. Size tells how often a clone was seen (once, few, many) or the class of an expanded clone, and some rows leave it out.

DNA	CDR3	size	V	J	length	D
TGTGCCAGCTCATCGGTGGGGCGGGAGCCCGAGCAGTACTTC	CASSSVGREPEQYF	-	TRBV2	TRBJ2-7	14	TRBD2
TGCAGCGTTGCCCGGGACATTAACTATGGCTACACCTTC	CSVARDINYGYTF	-	TRBV29-1	TRBJ1-2	13	-
TGTGCCAGCAGCTCCCCGACTAGCGGTAACACCGGGGAGCTGTTTTTT	CASSSPTSGNTGELFF	-	TRBV5-4	TRBJ2-2	16	TRBD2
TGTGCCAGCAGGAATTCCGGGACAGGGCACTACGAGCAGTACTTC	CASRNSGTGHYEQYF	once	TRBV6-6	TRBJ2-7	15	TRBD1
TGTGCCAGCCGTGAGAGGGAGATGGCTGGTGAGCAGTTCTTC	CASREREMAGEQFF	-	TRBV6-6	TRBJ2-1	14	-
TGTGCCAGTACCATACAACTGGGCCAAAATCAGCCCCAGCATTTT	CASTIQLGQNQPQHF	-	TRBV19	TRBJ1-5	15	-
TGTGCCAGCAGCCTGACAGGGGTCCTCCCTGAAGCTTTCTTT	CASSLTGVLPEAFF	-	TRBV5-5	TRBJ1-1	14	TRBD1
TGTGCCAGCAGCCCGCTATTAGGGGGAGTAGAGACCCAGTACTTC	CASSPLLGGVETQYF	-	TRBV5-6	TRBJ2-5	15	-
TGTGCCAGTAGTCCTTTCCGGGACAGAAACAATGAGCAGTTCTTC	CASSPFRDRNNEQFF	few	TRBV19	TRBJ2-1	15	TRBD1
TGCAGCGTTGAGGGACGGGACAGGGCGTCCGATAACTATGGCTACACCTTC	CSVEGRDRASDNYGYTF	-	TRBV29-1	TRBJ1-2	17	TRBD1
TGTGCCAGTAGTATAGCCGGCGGGGTAACTTACAATGAGCAGTTCTTC	CASSIAGGVTYNEQFF	-	TRBV19	TRBJ2-1	16	-
TGTGCCAGCAGCTTGGGGGCTAGCGGGACCTACGAGCAGTACTTC	CASSLGASGTYEQYF	-	TRBV5-6	TRBJ2-7	15	TRBD2
TGCAGCGTTGCTGGCGGGAGGGTTGATGAGCAGTTCTTC	CSVAGGRVDEQFF	-	TRBV29-1	TRBJ2-1	13	TRBD2
TGTGCCAGCAGCTCGGGACAGCAGAACACTGAAGCTTTCTTT	CASSSGQQNTEAFF	-	TRBV5-4	TRBJ1-1	14	TRBD1
TGCAGCGTTGGACTAGCGGGAGGCAATGAGCAGTTCTTC	CSVGLAGGNEQFF	-	TRBV29-1	TRBJ2-1	13	TRBD2
TGTGCCAGTACCGGACAGGCGGCCCCGAGCTCCTACAATGAGCAGTTCTTC	CASTGQAAPSSYNEQFF	-	TRBV19	TRBJ2-1	17	TRBD1
TGCAGCGTTGAAGATTTCACTAGTAAAGAGACCCAGTACTTC	CSVEDFTSKETQYF	-	TRBV29-1	TRBJ2-5	14	-
TGTGCCAGCAGCTTAGATCAGGAGGGGGCGCGGGTTCTTCGAGAGACCCAGTACTTC	CASSLDQEGARVLRETQYF	-	TRBV11-2	TRBJ2-5	19	-
TGTGCCAGCAGCTTCGTGGGGACAGCAGCTCTCCAAGAGACCCAGTACTTC	CASSFVGTAALQETQYF	-	TRBV11-2	TRBJ2-5	17	TRBD1
TGTGCCAGCAGTGAGTCGTTCGAGCAGTACTTC	CASSESFEQYF	-	TRBV2	TRBJ2-7	11	-
TGCGCCAGCAGCCAAGAATCCCACCGGAGGGCGGGACTTAGCACAGATACGCAGTATTTT	CASSQESHRRAGLSTDTQYF	-	TRBV4-3	TRBJ2-3	20	-
TGCGCCAGCAGCTTTGAGCGGGCGGGAGGGAATGAGCAGTTCTTC	CASSFERAGGNEQFF	-	TRBV5-1	TRBJ2-1	15	TRBD2
TGTGCCAGTAGTATAGGTATCTCTGGAAACACCATATATTTT	CASSIGISGNTIYF	-	TRBV19	TRBJ1-3	14	-
TGCGCCAGCAGCGACAGACAGGGGGGCCTAGGGAAACTGTTTTTT	CASSDRQGGLGKLFF	-	TRBV5-1	TRBJ1-4	15	TRBD1
TGTGCCAGCAGTTTGGTAGCGGGGAGAGGTGAGACCCAGTACTTC	CASSLVAGRGETQYF	-	TRBV27	TRBJ2-5	15	TRBD2
TGTGCCAGCAGCTTAGGGGGACAGTTGAACTATGGCTACACCTTC	CASSLGGQLNYGYTF	-	TRBV7-2	TRBJ1-2	15	TRBD1
TGTGCCAGCAGTTTTTCCTCCCCCTCCGGCAATCAGCCCCAGCATTTT	CASSFSSPSGNQPQHF	-	TRBV28	TRBJ1-5	16	-
TGTGCCAGCAGGATGGGGGCGGGTGAAGCTTTCTTT	CASRMGAGEAFF	few	TRBV6-4	TRBJ1-1	12	-
TGTGCCAGCAACGCGGGGCCCGTGGTTTACGAGCAGTACTTC	CASNAGPVVYEQYF	-	TRBV2	TRBJ2-7	14	-
TGTGCCAGCAGTTTAGCGGGAGAGTTGACAGATACGCAGTATTTT	CASSLAGELTDTQYF	-	TRBV28	TRBJ2-3	15	TRBD2
TGTGCCAGCAGTTCAACCCCAGGGTCTTCCTACGAGCAGTACTTC	CASSSTPGSSYEQYF	-	TRBV6-5	TRBJ2-7	15	-
TGTGCCAGCAGCTTGACAGGGTATGAGACCCAGTACTTC	CASSLTGYETQYF	-	TRBV5-4	TRBJ2-5	13	-
TGTGCCAGCAGACAATTGGTCACTGAAGCTTTCTTT	CASRQLVTEAFF	-	TRBV6-1	TRBJ1-1	12	-